These T cell receptor beta chains were read from a single sample in a study of shared clonotypes between healthy human individuals. Clones were read by immunoSEQ multiplex PCR, and TCRdb kept only the in-frame ones, dropping some. The data contain millions of clones, about 95% of them singletons. The sequenced material came from naive CD8+ T cells sorted from blood. These receptor sequences come from a man aged 18 to 29 in good health. The CDR3 runs from the conserved cysteine through the conserved F or W. The D gene is left open where the match is weak. Not every row has a clone size; where given, it reads once, few, many or a size class.

v_call	clone_size	d_call	j_call	cdr3_nt	cdr3_aa
TRBV5-1	.	TRBD1	TRBJ1-2	TGCGCCAGCAGCTTGGGGACCGGGACAGGGTATGGCTACACCTTC	CASSLGTGTGYGYTF
TRBV5-1	.	.	TRBJ2-2	TGCGCCAGCCGGGCATGGACTCCCAAGAACACCGGGGAGCTGTTTTTT	CASRAWTPKNTGELFF
TRBV10-3	.	TRBD2	TRBJ2-5	TGTGCCATCAGTGCCCTGGGGGGAGGGGAGACCCAGTACTTC	CAISALGGGETQYF
TRBV7-2	.	.	TRBJ1-1	TGTGCCAGCAGCTTAGGATTCCAGTTGAACACTGAAGCTTTCTTT	CASSLGFQLNTEAFF
TRBV27	.	.	TRBJ2-3	TGTGCCAGCAGTGACAGGGAGGAGACAGATACGCAGTATTTT	CASSDREETDTQYF
TRBV10-3	.	.	TRBJ2-3	TGTGCCATCAGTGAGAGAGGGGAGTTTGCAGATACGCAGTATTTT	CAISERGEFADTQYF
TRBV27	.	TRBD1	TRBJ2-7	TGTGCCAGCAGTTTATCCGCGGACAGGATGTCCTACGAGCAGTACTTC	CASSLSADRMSYEQYF
TRBV6-6	.	TRBD1	TRBJ2-7	TGTGCCAGCGGGACAGGAGCCTACGAGCAGTACTTC	CASGTGAYEQYF
TRBV7-9	.	.	TRBJ2-2	TGTGCCAGCAGCCTCGGACCCCTTAGGTATCCCGGGGAGCTGTTTTTT	CASSLGPLRYPGELFF
TRBV28	.	.	TRBJ2-1	TGTGCCAGCAGTTTACGATACAATGAGCAGTTCTTC	CASSLRYNEQFF
TRBV11-2	once	.	TRBJ2-3	TGTGCCAGCGGGTACACAGATACGCAGTATTTT	CASGYTDTQYF
TRBV5-4	.	.	TRBJ2-7	TGTGCCAGCAGCACAAGACTGGGGCAGTACGAGCAGTACTTC	CASSTRLGQYEQYF
TRBV10-1	.	TRBD2	TRBJ2-7	TGCGCCAGCAGTGAACTAGCGGAAAAAAACTCCTACGAGCAGTACTTC	CASSELAEKNSYEQYF
TRBV9	.	.	TRBJ2-1	TGTGCCAGCAGCGTTACGTCCTTGACGGGCAATGAGCAGTTCTTC	CASSVTSLTGNEQFF
TRBV19	few	.	TRBJ1-5	TGTGCCAGTAGTATAGCCCAGAGCAATCAGCCCCAGCATTTT	CASSIAQSNQPQHF
TRBV6-6	.	.	TRBJ1-6	TGTGCCAGCATCACCGATTTCGGGGATTCACCCCTCCACTTT	CASITDFGDSPLHF
TRBV4-2	.	.	TRBJ1-1	TGTGCCAGCAGTACAGGGAGGGGCACTGAAGCTTTCTTT	CASSTGRGTEAFF
TRBV4-2	.	.	TRBJ1-5	TGTGCCAGCAGCCAAGATAATCAGCCCCAGCATTTT	CASSQDNQPQHF
TRBV7-9	.	.	TRBJ1-1	TGTGCCAGCAGCTTAGGTATGAACACTGAAGCTTTCTTT	CASSLGMNTEAFF
TRBV12-2	.	.	TRBJ2-7	TGTGCAAGTCCCACCCGAGGTAGCGGGCGCTACGAGCAGTACTTC	CASPTRGSGRYEQYF
TRBV5-1	.	.	TRBJ2-1	TGCGCCAGCAGCTTGAGCAGGGGCCTTTACAATGAGCAGTTCTTC	CASSLSRGLYNEQFF
TRBV11-2	.	.	TRBJ2-7	TGTGCCAGCAGCCTAGGGGCAGGTACCTACGAGCAGTACTTC	CASSLGAGTYEQYF
TRBV14	.	.	TRBJ1-2	TGTGCCAGCAGCCCCTCCGGATCCTGGCTCTACACCTTC	CASSPSGSWLYTF
TRBV7-6	.	TRBD1	TRBJ1-4	TGTGCCAGCAGCTTAGATACAGGGGTTAATGAAAAACTGTTTTTT	CASSLDTGVNEKLFF
TRBV11-2	.	.	TRBJ1-2	TGTGCCAGCAGCTTAGTATCCAGGAACGACGGCTACACCTTC	CASSLVSRNDGYTF
TRBV7-2	.	.	TRBJ2-7	TGTGCCAGCAGCTTGGTCTTGGGGACGGATTACGAGCAGTACTTC	CASSLVLGTDYEQYF
TRBV30	.	TRBD1	TRBJ1-5	TGTGCCTGGAGTTTCGGACAGGGGGGCCAGCCCCAGCATTTT	CAWSFGQGGQPQHF
TRBV13	.	.	TRBJ1-1	TGTGCCAGCAGCGTCGGACGGGCGAACACTGAAGCTTTCTTT	CASSVGRANTEAFF
TRBV5-1	.	.	TRBJ1-3	TGCGCCAGCAGACCAGAGGGGGCTGGAAACACCATATATTTT	CASRPEGAGNTIYF
TRBV12-5	.	.	TRBJ2-5	TGTGCTAGTGGTCCCTCAGGGGAGACCCAGTACTTC	CASGPSGETQYF
TRBV7-8	.	TRBD2	TRBJ2-7	TGTGCCAGCGCATTTAGCGGGAATGGTTACGAGCAGTACTTC	CASAFSGNGYEQYF
TRBV5-4	.	.	TRBJ1-1	TGTGCCAGCAGCCAAGGGGACGGCCGGCCTGAAGCTTTCTTT	CASSQGDGRPEAFF
TRBV18	.	.	TRBJ1-4	TGTGCCAGCTCACCAACCCCACAGGGCGACAATGAAAAACTGTTTTTT	CASSPTPQGDNEKLFF
TRBV7-2	once	.	TRBJ2-1	TGTGCCAGCAGCTTAGCGTTGGTCAGCCAGGGTTACTTGGCACTGCAGGGTGAGCAGTTCTTC	CASSLALVSQGYLALQGEQFF
TRBV6-6	.	TRBD2	TRBJ2-3	TGTGCCAGCAGTTACTCAATCGGGGAGGGGGATACGCAGTATTTT	CASSYSIGEGDTQYF
TRBV7-6	.	TRBD2	TRBJ2-2	TGTGCCAGCAGCTTAGGATTAGCGGGAGCCACCGGGGAGCTGTTTTTT	CASSLGLAGATGELFF
TRBV5-5	.	TRBD2	TRBJ2-7	TGTGCCAGCAGCTGGCGGACTAGCGGCTCCTACGAGCAGTACTTC	CASSWRTSGSYEQYF
TRBV14	.	TRBD2	TRBJ2-7	TGTGCCAGCAGCCTGAAAGGGACTAGTTCCTACGAGCAGTACTTC	CASSLKGTSSYEQYF
TRBV7-9	.	TRBD2	TRBJ2-7	TGTGCCAGCAGCTCACCTTTAGCGGGAGGTTACGAGCAGTACTTC	CASSSPLAGGYEQYF
TRBV27	few	.	TRBJ1-2	TGTGCCAGCAGCCCCGTGGGACCCTATGGCTACACCTTC	CASSPVGPYGYTF
TRBV7-9	.	.	TRBJ2-1	TGTGCCAGCAGCTTAGTAGGGACATCCCACAATGAGCAGTTCTTC	CASSLVGTSHNEQFF
TRBV28	.	.	TRBJ2-7	TGTGCCAGCAGTTCCCGGGACGAAGCCTACGAGCAGTACTTC	CASSSRDEAYEQYF
TRBV12-5	.	.	TRBJ1-2	TGTGCTAGTGGTCTCCAACGTAGGGCTGGCTACACCTTC	CASGLQRRAGYTF
TRBV11-1	.	.	TRBJ2-2	TGTGCCAGCAGCCGATCCTGGGAAACCGGGGAGCTGTTTTTT	CASSRSWETGELFF
TRBV5-1	.	TRBD2	TRBJ2-7	TGCGCCAGCAGCGGACTAGCGGGAGGGCTTCAAGAGCAGTACTTC	CASSGLAGGLQEQYF
TRBV14	.	TRBD2	TRBJ2-1	TGTGCCAGCAGCCAAGATGTTACAGCGGGGGGGCCAAATGAGCAGTTCTTC	CASSQDVTAGGPNEQFF
TRBV29-1	.	.	TRBJ2-7	TGCAGCGTTGGGGCCGGCGGAAATTACGAGCAGTACTTC	CSVGAGGNYEQYF
TRBV6-1	.	TRBD1	TRBJ2-1	TGTGCCAGCAGGGGACAGGGAGCCTACAATGAGCAGTTCTTC	CASRGQGAYNEQFF